This T cell receptor (beta chain) comes out of a study of cytomegalovirus exposure and HLA in healthy donors. Study-level points and caveats: Sequencing had likely introduced a cluster of highly shared sequence variants as an artifact.

The study ran its PCR with 60 Vbeta and 13 Jbeta primers. Assay: immunoSEQ multiplex PCR; the TCRdb copy retains only in-frame clones and omits some. This repertoire shows about 130,000 clones, roughly 88% found once; its top ten account for less than 3.5%. Trimming took 0 bases from V and 0 from J, leaving 7 bases between them. CDR3 size: 14 residues. Germline V gene data show CDR1 as SGHRS and CDR2 as YFSETQ. On this clone: Its antigen is not known.

Material for sequencing was PBMCs. This chain links TRBV5-1 with TRBJ2-7, with D unresolved. The source of this sequence is a man aged 45-60 years in good health and CMV-seronegative. The DNA for the CDR3 is TGCGCCAGCAGCTTGGTCGTAGACTCCTACGAGCAGTACTTC. Its protein is CASSLVVDSYEQYF. Looking up the rest from reference TRBV5-1 and TRBJ2-7 gives the full variable domain: KAGVTQTPRYLIKTRGQQVTLSCSPISGHRSVSWYQQTPGQGLQFLFEYFSETQRNKGNFPGRFSGRQFSNSRSEMNVSTLELGDSALYLCASSLVVDSYEQYFGPGTRLTVT.